The source of this T cell receptor (beta chain) is a study of cytomegalovirus exposure and HLA in healthy donors. Profiling relied on immunoSEQ multiplex PCR, and the TCRdb table lists in-frame clones only, not all of them. The sample yields 90,000 or so clones, approximately 96% seen once. Whole-study findings and limits: There were around 160 TCR beta chains listed as cytomegalovirus-associated.

The CDR3 runs to 12 residues. The V end lost 0 bases, the J end lost 6 bases, and 7 bases lay between the germline ends. Germline CDR1 reads GTSNPN; CDR2 reads SVGIG (reference sequence). Donors came from a validation cohort of about 120 subjects, distinct from the first 666-subject cohort. Of note for this clone: The antigen is unknown.

This TCR derives from a man between 18 and 29 years old in good health and CMV-seronegative. The chain carries TRBV30 and TRBJ2-3; weak D call: TRBD2 (5 bases). The sample consisted of PBMCs. CDR3 nucleotide sequence: TGTGCCTGGAGTGTACCGGGGGATACGCAGTATTTT. This gives the protein CAWSVPGDTQYF.